This T cell receptor (beta chain) originates from a study of T cells after yellow fever vaccination. TCRdb ran MiXCR on the 5' RACE reads and lists one entry per CDR3 protein. The sample gives 350,000 to 450,000 distinct CDR3 sequences, roughly a sixth of which show up once; 15% to 20% is in the top ten. This clonotype occurred many times. No antigen is known for it. Study-wide results and caveats: Researchers report a weaker secondary response that nonetheless peaked faster, day 5 versus 15.

CDR1 and CDR2 (germline): LGHDT, YNNKEL (reference sequence). V lost 0 bases and J 7 bases, leaving 7 bases between the germline ends. CDR3 length: 13 amino acids. The chain recombines TRBV3-1 with TRBJ1-5; no clear D gene. The material was PBMCs, obtained before the yellow fever booster vaccination. This TCR was sampled from a young man who received the YFV17D yellow fever vaccine. CDR3 DNA: TGTGCCAGCAGCCAAGACATGATCCAGCCCCAGCATTTT. This gives the protein CASSQDMIQPQHF.